This T cell receptor beta chain was obtained from a study of T-cell memory formation after mild COVID-19. Study overall: TCR clusters were largely donor specific. Study outcomes and limitations: Contracting CD4+ clones sat mainly in CM and EM; CD8+ in EMRA. Day 15 to 85 contracting clones showed balanced CD4/CD8; later expanders leaned CD4+.

Remarks on this clonotype: The antigen is not known.

A 5'RACE reaction primed in the constant segment made cDNA libraries of TCR alpha and TCR beta, and these carried sample barcodes and UMIs. One entry per CDR3 protein results from TCRdb running MiXCR on the 5' RACE reads. The sample yields tens of thousands of distinct CDR3 sequences, roughly 15% seen once. The sequence was collected from a man younger than 30 who had mild COVID-19 (a few samples of this study predate the infection). Cell type and time point are not known. Sequencing input: PBMCs or a T cell subset sorted from them (not recorded which).

The CDR3 DNA reads as TGCGCCAGCAGCCAAGACAGCCCAGTGAGCTCCTACAATGAGCAGTTCTTC. Protein: CASSQDSPVSSYNEQFF. The V and J genes are TRBV4-1 and TRBJ2-1, with D unresolved. This CDR3 comprises 17 residues. From germline, CDR1 is MGHRA and CDR2 YSYEKL. V was cut by 0 bases and J by 0 bases, with 12 bases left in between.